A single T cell receptor (beta chain) is shown here with its context. The sample originates from a study of graft-versus-host responses after intestinal transplantation. Study background: Recipients underwent multivisceral, liver-intestinal, or isolated intestinal transplants.

Intraepithelial and lamina propria lymphocytes were released after the graft tissue was processed. V lost 4 bases and J 0 bases, leaving 9 bases between the germline ends. This CDR3 has 14 residues. The germline V gene encodes CDR1 SEHNR and CDR2 FQNEAQ (reference sequence). Some clones are missing from TCRdb's copy, which holds only in-frame ones; the method was immunoSEQ multiplex PCR. This table has 4,000 to 5,500 clones, over 60% appearing once. The chain links TRBV7-9 to TRBJ1-2; maybe TRBD1 (6 bases). This sequence originates from a human patient who received an intestinal transplant, so some T cells may come from the graft donor. The sequences come from ileum tissue, collected roughly 120 days after intestinal transplantation. CDR3: CASSWGQANYGYTF. The CDR3 coding sequence is TGTGCCAGCAGCTGGGGACAAGCTAACTATGGCTACACCTTC.